This T cell receptor beta chain was documented in a study of cytomegalovirus exposure and HLA in healthy donors. PCR used 60 Vbeta primers and 13 Jbeta primers. The table came from immunoSEQ multiplex PCR; TCRdb's copy has only in-frame clones and leaves some out. Its listing shows 180,000 or so clones. The CDR3 is 14 residues long. The ends were cut back, 5 bases at V and 4 bases at J, with 14 bases in the middle. Germline CDR1 is MNHEY and CDR2 is SMNVEV (reference sequence). Worth noting for this clone: Antigen: not known.

Study-wide findings and caveats: A reported reduction in N-insertions relative to the roughly 640-donor mean was seen in an Asian-associated ancestry cluster in a later analysis. Productive status was seen about 90% or about 30% of the time for most TCR beta V segments in an earlier analysis. Associated with HLA alleles at 0.05 false discovery rate in a later analysis were over 15,000 TCR beta sequences. Most subjects had HLA-A and HLA-B alleles reportedly predicted accurately by TCR beta sequences.

The sequence derives from a woman younger than 35 in good health and CMV-seropositive. The specimen was PBMCs. The chain links TRBV27 to TRBJ1-2; D possibly corresponds to TRBD1 (6 bases). The CDR3 sequence is CASSQNGGPYGYTF. The CDR3 nucleotides are TGTGCCAGCAGTCAAAACGGGGGGCCCTATGGCTACACCTTC.